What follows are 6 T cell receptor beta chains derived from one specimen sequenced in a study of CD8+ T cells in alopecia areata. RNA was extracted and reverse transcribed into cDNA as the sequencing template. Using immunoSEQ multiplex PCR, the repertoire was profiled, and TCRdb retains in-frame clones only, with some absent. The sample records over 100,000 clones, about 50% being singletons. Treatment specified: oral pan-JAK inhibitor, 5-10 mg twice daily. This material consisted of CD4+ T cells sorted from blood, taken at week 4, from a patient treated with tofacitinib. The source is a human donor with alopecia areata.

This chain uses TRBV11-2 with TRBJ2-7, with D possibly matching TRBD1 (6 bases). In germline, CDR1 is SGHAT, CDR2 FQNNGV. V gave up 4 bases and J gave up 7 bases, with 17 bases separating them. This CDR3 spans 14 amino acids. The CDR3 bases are TGTGCCAGCAGCTCTTACCAGGGGCGAGAGGAGCAGTACTTC. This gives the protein CASSSYQGREEQYF.

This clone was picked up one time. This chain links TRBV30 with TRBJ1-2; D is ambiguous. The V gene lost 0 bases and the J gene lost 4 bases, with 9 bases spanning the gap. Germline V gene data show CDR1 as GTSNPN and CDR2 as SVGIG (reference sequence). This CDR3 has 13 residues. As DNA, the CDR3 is TGTGCCTGGAGTGTACCCGGGGTCTATGGCTACACCTTC. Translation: CAWSVPGVYGYTF.

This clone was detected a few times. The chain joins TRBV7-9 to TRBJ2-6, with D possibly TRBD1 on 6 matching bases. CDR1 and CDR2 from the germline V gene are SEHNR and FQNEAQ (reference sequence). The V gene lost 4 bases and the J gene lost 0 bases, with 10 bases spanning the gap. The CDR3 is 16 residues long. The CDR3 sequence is CASSSDRSSGANVLTF. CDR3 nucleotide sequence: TGTGCCAGCAGCTCCGACAGGTCCTCTGGGGCCAACGTCCTGACTTTC.

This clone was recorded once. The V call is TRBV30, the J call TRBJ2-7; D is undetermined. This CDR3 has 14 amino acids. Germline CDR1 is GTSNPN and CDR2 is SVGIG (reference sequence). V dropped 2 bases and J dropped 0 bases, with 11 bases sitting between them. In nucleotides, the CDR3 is TGTGCCTGGAGTACCAGCTCCTACTCCTACGAGCAGTACTTC. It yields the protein CAWSTSSYSYEQYF. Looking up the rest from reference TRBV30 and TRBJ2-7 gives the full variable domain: SQTIHQWPATLVQPVGSPLSLECTVEGTSNPNLYWYRQAAGRGLQLLFYSVGIGQISSEVPQNLSASRPQDRQFILSSKKLLLSDSGFYLCAWSTSSYSYEQYFGPGTRLTVT.

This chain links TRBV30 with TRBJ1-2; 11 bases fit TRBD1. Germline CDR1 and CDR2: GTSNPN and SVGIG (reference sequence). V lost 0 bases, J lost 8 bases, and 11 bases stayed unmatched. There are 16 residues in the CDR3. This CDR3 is CAWSVGQGAFQGGYTF. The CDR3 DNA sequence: TGTGCCTGGAGTGTCGGACAGGGGGCATTTCAGGGAGGCTACACCTTC.

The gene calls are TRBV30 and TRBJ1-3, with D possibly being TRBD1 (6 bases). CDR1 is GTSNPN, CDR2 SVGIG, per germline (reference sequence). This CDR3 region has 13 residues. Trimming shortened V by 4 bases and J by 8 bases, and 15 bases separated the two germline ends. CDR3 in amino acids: CAWTKTQGYTIYF. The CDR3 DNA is TGTGCCTGGACGAAGACTCAGGGGTACACCATATATTTT.